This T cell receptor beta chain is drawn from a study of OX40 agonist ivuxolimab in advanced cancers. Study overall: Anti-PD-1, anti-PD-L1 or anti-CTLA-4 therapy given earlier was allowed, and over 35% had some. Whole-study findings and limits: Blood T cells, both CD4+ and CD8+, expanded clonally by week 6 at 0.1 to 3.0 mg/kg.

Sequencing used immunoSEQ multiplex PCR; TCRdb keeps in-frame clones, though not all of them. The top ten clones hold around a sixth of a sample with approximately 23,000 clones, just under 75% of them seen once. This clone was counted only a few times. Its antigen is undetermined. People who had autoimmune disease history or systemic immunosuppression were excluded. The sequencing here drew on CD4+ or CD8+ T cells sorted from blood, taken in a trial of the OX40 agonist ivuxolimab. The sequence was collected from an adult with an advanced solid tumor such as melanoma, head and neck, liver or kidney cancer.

In DNA form, the CDR3 reads TGTGCCAGCAGTTTGGAGGAAGGAGACAGAAAGTACGAGCAGTACTTC. It yields the protein CASSLEEGDRKYEQYF. The genes are TRBV28 and TRBJ2-7; D might be TRBD1 or TRBD2, each matching 5 bases. This CDR3 spans 16 amino acids. CDR1 and CDR2 from the germline V gene are MDHEN and SYDVKM. V gave up 3 bases and J gave up 4 bases, with 19 bases separating them.